This T cell receptor (beta chain) was sequenced during a study of post-analysis software for immune sequencing data. Across the study: Some patients lacked subtype; others had relapsing-remitting, secondary progressive or progressive-relapsing disease. General study points: Controls significantly exceeded multiple sclerosis patients in normalized Chao1 diversity.

A note on this clonotype: Its antigen is not identified.

Presence of unique molecular identifiers characterized the TCR beta cDNA libraries. TCRdb re-derived calls from the PCR reads in MiXCR, one entry per CDR3 protein. Among some 890,000 distinct CDR3 sequences listed, 53% were seen once. Sample: blood. This TCR was sampled from a girl aged 5 to 17 with multiple sclerosis.

The CDR3 coding sequence is TGTGCCAGCAGCTCGGGACTAGCGGGAGGGCGGCAAGAGACCCAGTACTTC. It specifies CASSSGLAGGRQETQYF. The J gene is TRBJ2-5, the V gene TRBV7-3; 16 bases fit TRBD2. This CDR3 is 17 amino acids long. CDR1 and CDR2 (germline): SGHTA, FQGTGA. The V and J ends lost 4 bases and 2 bases, in that order; junction bases with no gene match: 4.